These T cell receptor beta chains were read from a single sample in a study of T-cell reconstitution after alpha-beta-depleted transplantation in children. TCRdb reprocessed the PCR reads via MiXCR and lists one record per CDR3 protein. This repertoire shows 25,000 to 35,000 distinct CDR3 sequences, 5.5% to 7% found once; its top ten account for under 30%. The sample here was peripheral blood, taken 60 days after TCRalphabeta/CD19-depleted stem cell transplant. The origin of the receptors is a child less than two years old who had a stem cell transplant for acute myeloid leukemia, so the T cells may come from the graft donor. The CDR3 runs from the conserved cysteine through the conserved F or W. D genes are given only for firm matches. Size tells how often a clone was seen (once, few, many) or the class of an expanded clone, and some rows leave it out.

CDR3 DNA	CDR3 protein	clone size	D gene	V gene	J gene	CDR3 length
TGTGCCATCAGTGAGACAGGGAGGGAGGAGACCCAGTACTTC	CAISETGREETQYF	many	.	TRBV10-3	TRBJ2-5	14
TGCAGCGTTGAACTCCTGGGGGGAGGCTACGAGCAGTACTTC	CSVELLGGGYEQYF	many	.	TRBV29-1	TRBJ2-7	14
TGCGCCAGCAGCCCGGAGGGGCCTCCTCCCTACGAGCAGTACTTC	CASSPEGPPPYEQYF	many	.	TRBV5-1	TRBJ2-7	15
TGTGCCAGCAGTTTCCGGACTAGCGGGAGGGCCATCCCCTACAATGAGCAGTTCTTC	CASSFRTSGRAIPYNEQFF	many	TRBD2	TRBV6-2/TRBV6-3	TRBJ2-1	19
TGCAGCGTTGTTTCTGCTTACGAGCAGTACTTC	CSVVSAYEQYF	many	.	TRBV29-1	TRBJ2-7	11
TGTGCCAGTACCAAAGCGACATTCAGCAATCAGCCCCAGCATTTT	CASTKATFSNQPQHF	.	.	TRBV19	TRBJ1-5	15
TGCAGCGTTCAAGGGACTAGCGGGAGGCGGTACACCGGGGAGCTGTTTTTT	CSVQGTSGRRYTGELFF	many	TRBD2	TRBV29-1	TRBJ2-2	17
TGTGCCACCAGTGACAATAATCAGCCCCAGCATTTT	CATSDNNQPQHF	once	.	TRBV24-1	TRBJ1-5	12
TGTGCCAGCGGTCTTCTAGCGGGAGGGCCCTCCTACAATGAGCAGTTCTTC	CASGLLAGGPSYNEQFF	many	TRBD2	TRBV25-1	TRBJ2-1	17
TGTGCCAGCAGCCATCGCGGACAGTACTACGAGCAGTACTTC	CASSHRGQYYEQYF	many	.	TRBV3-1	TRBJ2-7	14
TGTGCCAGCAGCTTGAACGGACTCTATAGCAATCAGCCCCAGCATTTT	CASSLNGLYSNQPQHF	many	.	TRBV5-6	TRBJ1-5	16
TGTGCCAGCAGCTTAGGGGGCTCTGGGGCCAACGTCCTGACTTTC	CASSLGGSGANVLTF	.	.	TRBV7-2	TRBJ2-6	15
TGTGCCAGCAGCGTAGGAGACAGGGGATACTACGAGCAGTACTTC	CASSVGDRGYYEQYF	many	TRBD1	TRBV9	TRBJ2-7	15
TGCGCCAGCAGCTTGGGCCTCGAGACCCAGTACTTC	CASSLGLETQYF	many	.	TRBV5-1	TRBJ2-5	12
TGTGCCACCAGTGATAAGAAGGATCCCTCCTACGAGCAGTACTTC	CATSDKKDPSYEQYF	many	.	TRBV24-1	TRBJ2-7	15
TGTGCCAGCAGCTTAGCGAACGAGGGCAATCAGCCCCAGCATTTT	CASSLANEGNQPQHF	many	.	TRBV7-2	TRBJ1-5	15
TGTGCCAGCAGCCCTGCTGTGAATTCACCCCTCCACTTT	CASSPAVNSPLHF	few	.	TRBV7-8	TRBJ1-6	13
TGCAGTGCTAGAGATCACCAAGGAGTTCAGGAGCAGTACTTC	CSARDHQGVQEQYF	many	.	TRBV20-1	TRBJ2-7	14
TGCAGCGTTGAGACAGGGAGTGAGCAGTACTTC	CSVETGSEQYF	many	TRBD1	TRBV29-1	TRBJ2-7	11
TGCAGCGTGGCCAGGGGGGCGGGGGCCTACGAGCAGTACTTC	CSVARGAGAYEQYF	many	.	TRBV29-1	TRBJ2-7	14
TGCGCCAGCAGCTGGTTTCCCACAGATACGCAGTATTTT	CASSWFPTDTQYF	many	.	TRBV5-1	TRBJ2-3	13
TGTGCCAGCAGCCGCGACTTCTCCTACGAGCAGTACTTC	CASSRDFSYEQYF	many	.	TRBV4-2	TRBJ2-7	13